The text below deals with one T cell receptor beta chain. Germline V gene lookup returns CDR1 SGHRS and CDR2 YFSETQ. This CDR3 region has 17 residues. The germline V and J ends were trimmed by 5 bases and 2 bases, with 17 bases remaining between them. Only in-frame clones appear in the TCRdb table, and some are missing; sequencing was by immunoSEQ multiplex PCR. This sample has 55,000 to 80,000 clones, with roughly 96% found just once. The source of the sample is a study of shared T cell receptors in the human thymus. The V call is TRBV5-1, the J call TRBJ2-6, with a tentative D call TRBD2 (5 bases). Sequencing was carried out using thymocytes. The TCR sequence derives from a human donor. The CDR3 loop is CASSPGSRSPGANVLTF. CDR3 DNA: TGCGCCAGCAGTCCGGGGTCCCGTTCTCCTGGGGCCAACGTCCTGACTTTC.